In its sample, the clone carrying this TCR beta chain was seen a few times. Its antigen is currently unknown. Each CDR3 protein is one row after TCRdb ran MiXCR on the 5' RACE reads. The repertoire includes 50,000 or so distinct CDR3 sequences, around 11% of them detected once, and 7.5% to 9.5% sits in the top ten. V lost 5 bases and J lost 7, with 9 bases in between. The length of the CDR3 is 11 residues. Germline loops: CDR1 SEHNR, CDR2 FQNEAQ (reference sequence). The sample belongs to a study of early T cells in non-severe SARS-CoV-2 infection. Study-level points and caveats: VDJdb matches were skewed toward anti-spike CD8 T cell responses.

This receptor was obtained from an adult who was a healthcare worker with PCR-confirmed SARS-CoV-2 infection or an uninfected control (not recorded which). This chain connects TRBV7-9 to TRBJ2-7; D is undetermined. Material for sequencing was whole blood. CDR3 in DNA: TGTGCCAGCAGCCCGCTTTATGAGCAGTACTTC. The encoded protein is CASSPLYEQYF.